This passage covers 18 T cell receptor beta chains from one sample sequenced in a study of blood T cells in healthy people across ages. PCR was performed a second time for about 7 to 12 cycles using a sample-barcoded 5' primer and a J-beta primer mix. Via MiXCR, TCRdb re-called the 5' RACE reads, giving one row per CDR3 protein. The table shows 1.5 million to 2 million distinct CDR3 sequences, with roughly two fifths occurring only once. Sequences were obtained from blood. These receptors were collected from a human donor in good health.

The chain links TRBV20-1 to TRBJ2-7; D unclear. The V gene lost 5 bases and the J gene lost 2 bases, with 19 bases spanning the gap. CDR3 size: 15 residues. Germline-derived CDR1 and CDR2 are DFQATT and SNEGSKA (reference sequence). DNA of the CDR3: TGCAGTGCTGGTGAGATGACCCTGACGGCCTACGAGCAGTACTTC. Its translation is CSAGEMTLTAYEQYF.

This chain links TRBV12-5 with TRBJ2-1, with 10 positions matching TRBD1. The length of the CDR3 is 17 residues. Trimming took 3 bases from V and 8 from J; bases not matched to a gene: 13. Germline assignment: CDR1 LGHNT and CDR2 FRNRAP. The CDR3 loop is CASGFYTGTGEQHEQFF. The CDR3 nucleotides are TGTGCTAGTGGTTTCTACACCGGGACAGGGGAACAACATGAGCAGTTCTTC.

The count of this clonotype is one. One end of the junction fails to match germline, which may point to a read error. The chain is built from TRBV4-2 and TRBJ2-3; TRBD2 agrees at 8 bases. The CDR3 loop spans 16 amino acids. CDR1 is LGHNA and CDR2 is YNFKEQ in the germline V gene. The CDR3 loop is CASSQEGTRSTDTQYF. The CDR3 coding sequence is TGTGCCAGCAGCCAAGAGGGGACTAGGAGCACGGATACGCAGTATTTT.

The chain combines TRBV14 with TRBJ2-3, with TRBD2 matching over 7 bases. V was clipped by 2 bases and J by 2 bases; unmatched bases: 10. The CDR3 length is 17 residues. The germline CDR1 and CDR2 sequences are SGHDN and FVKESK. CDR3 DNA: TGTGCCAGCAGCCAAAAACCGGGACTACGCATCACAGATACGCAGTATTTT. It yields the protein CASSQKPGLRITDTQYF.

This clonotype appeared many times. This sequence joins TRBV7-3 and TRBJ1-2; TRBD1 agrees at 7 bases. J was trimmed by 5 bases and V by 5 bases; bases with no gene match: 8. This CDR3 has 14 amino acids. The germline V gene has CDR1 SGHTA and CDR2 FQGTGA. CDR3 nucleotides: TGTGCCAGCAGCCCCCAAGGGGGCGGGTATGGCTACACCTTC. It codes for CASSPQGGGYGYTF.

This clonotype has more than one count but fewer than ten. This chain uses TRBV6-5 with TRBJ1-2; 12 nucleotides align to TRBD1. J gave up 3 bases and V 1 base, and 9 bases lay outside the gene matches. Germline V CDR1 and CDR2: MNHEY, SVGAGI. The CDR3 length is 18 residues. CDR3 loop: CASSYFPPGQGADYGYTF. CDR3 DNA sequence: TGTGCCAGCAGTTACTTCCCTCCGGGACAGGGGGCAGACTATGGCTACACCTTC.

This chain connects TRBV11-2 to TRBJ1-1; possible D gene TRBD1, 5 bases. V lost 4 bases, J lost 5 bases, and 14 bases lay in between. This CDR3 contains 14 residues. In germline, CDR1 is SGHAT, CDR2 FQNNGV. The CDR3 sequence: CASSSGLGVTEAFF. CDR3 nucleotide sequence: TGTGCCAGCAGCTCCGGATTAGGGGTTACTGAAGCTTTCTTT. Full variable domain (remainder filled in from reference TRBV11-2 and TRBJ1-1): EAGVAQSPRYKIIEKRQSVAFWCNPISGHATLYWYQQILGQGPKLLIQFQNNGVVDDSQLPKDRFSAERLKGVDSTLKIQPAKLEDSAVYLCASSSGLGVTEAFFGQGTRLTVV.

J is TRBJ1-5 and V is TRBV6-2 or TRBV6-3; D is uncertain. This CDR3 region has 14 residues. Germline CDR1 is MNHEY and CDR2 is SVGEGT. Trimming removed 4 bases at V and 6 bases at J, with 13 bases between. CDR3 DNA sequence: TGTGCCAGCAGTTCCCCTATCACAGTTCAGCCCCAGCATTTT. It is translated as CASSSPITVQPQHF.

CDR3 residues: CASSFPLGYTF. The CDR3 nucleotides are TGTGCCAGCAGTTTCCCTTTGGGCTACACCTTC. V usage is TRBV28 and J usage is TRBJ1-2; D uncertain. Trimming left V 3 bases short and J 8 bases short, with 7 bases between. The CDR3 extends over 11 amino acids. Germline CDR1 is MDHEN and CDR2 is SYDVKM.

The J gene is TRBJ2-1, the V gene TRBV2; weak D call: TRBD1 (6 bases). Germline lookup yields CDR1 SNHLY and CDR2 FYNNEI. This CDR3 is built from 16 residues. Trimming shortened V by 5 bases and J by 0 bases, and 14 bases separated the two germline ends. CDR3 DNA: TGTGCCAGCAGTCCCTCACAGGGCGTCTCCTACAATGAGCAGTTCTTC. Translating it yields CASSPSQGVSYNEQFF. Full variable domain (missing parts from reference TRBV2 and TRBJ2-1): EPEVTQTPSHQVTQMGQEVILRCVPISNHLYFYWYRQILGQKVEFLVSFYNNEISEKSEIFDDQFSVERPDGSNFTLKIRSTKLEDSAMYFCASSPSQGVSYNEQFFGPGTRLTVL.

This clonotype has a handful of counts. The chain recombines TRBV25-1 with TRBJ2-7, with D unresolved. Trimming cost V 3 bases and J 1 base, with 7 bases left between them. There are 13 residues in the CDR3. The germline gives CDR1 MGHDK, CDR2 SYGVNS. CDR3 coding DNA: TGTGCCAGCAGTGATTGGCAGTCCTACGAGCAGTACTTC. Protein product: CASSDWQSYEQYF.

The V gene is TRBV3-1, the J gene TRBJ1-3; D is uncertain. With 0 bases removed from V and 0 bases from J, the gap between germline ends came to 6 bases. This CDR3 contains 15 residues. Per germline, CDR1 LGHDT and CDR2 YNNKEL (reference sequence). The CDR3, as DNA: TGTGCCAGCAGCCAAGAATACGACTCTGGAAACACCATATATTTT. Translation gives CASSQEYDSGNTIYF.

There are a few counts of this clonotype. The germline gene is not matched at one end of the junction; a read error may be the cause. The chain carries TRBV9 and TRBJ2-7; tentatively, D is TRBD2 (6 bases). Germline CDR1 SGDLS, CDR2 YYNGEE. The CDR3 is 16 amino acids. The CDR3 region has the DNA TGTGTCAGCAGTCCCGACGGGACGGGACTTAATTACGAGCAGTACTTC. This encodes CVSSPDGTGLNYEQYF. Full variable domain (rest looked up from reference TRBV9 and TRBJ2-7): DSGVTQTPKHLITATGQRVTLRCSPRSGDLSVYWYQQSLDQGLQFLIQYYNGEERAKGNILERFSAQQFPDLHSELNLSSLELGDSALYFCVSSPDGTGLNYEQYFGPGTRLTVT.

In its sample, this clonotype was seen a few times. The chain recombines TRBV7-2 with TRBJ2-2; D is unclear. The germline gives CDR1 SGHTA, CDR2 FQGNSA. Trimming left V 1 base short and J 6 bases short, with 6 bases between. The CDR3 has 13 residues. DNA for the CDR3: TGTGCCAGCAGCTTAGTTCACCCCGGGGAGCTGTTTTTT. This gives the protein CASSLVHPGELFF.

The V call is TRBV25-1, the J call TRBJ1-6, with D possibly TRBD1 on 5 matching bases. Germline-derived CDR1 and CDR2 are MGHDK and SYGVNS. This CDR3 contains 16 residues. V lost 2 bases, J lost 0 bases, and 8 bases lay in between. The CDR3 is CASSERGSSYNSPLHF. DNA of the CDR3: TGTGCCAGCAGTGAACGGGGGAGCTCCTATAATTCACCCCTCCACTTT.

V usage is TRBV5-1 and J usage is TRBJ2-1; 11 bases are shared with TRBD2. The trim removed 1 base at V and 9 bases at J, leaving 6 bases unmatched. This CDR3 contains 15 residues. Germline V gene lookup returns CDR1 SGHRS and CDR2 YFSETQ. The CDR3 loop is CASSLLAGGESEQFF. The CDR3 DNA reads TGCGCCAGCAGCTTGTTAGCGGGGGGGGAAAGTGAGCAGTTCTTC.

The rearrangement joins TRBV29-1 to TRBJ2-4, with 8 bases identical to TRBD1. The end of the DNA is better explained by TRBJ2-7, so the J call may be wrong. This CDR3 contains 14 residues. Germline values: CDR1 SQVTM, CDR2 ANQGSEA. As DNA, the CDR3 is TGCAGCGTTGAGACAGGGGAGCCCTCTTACGAGCAGTACTTC. This sequence encodes CSVETGEPSYEQYF.

This clonotype was counted only a few times. CDR3 sequence (DNA): TGTGCCAGCAGCCCGTTTGTCTACAGGGAGGATGAGCAGTTCTTC. Translation gives CASSPFVYREDEQFF. The chain joins TRBV5-5 to TRBJ2-1; either TRBD1 or TRBD2 may fit D (6 bases each). CDR1 and CDR2 (germline): SGHKS, YYEKEE (reference sequence). The CDR3 is 15 residues long. Trimming pared 4 bases from V and 8 bases from J, leaving 19 bases between. Together with reference TRBV5-5 and TRBJ2-1, the CDR3 gives the full variable domain: DAGVTQSPTHLIKTRGQQVTLRCSPISGHKSVSWYQQVLGQGPQFIFQYYEKEERGRGNFPDRFSARQFPNYSSELNVNALLLGDSALYLCASSPFVYREDEQFFGPGTRLTVL.